This T cell receptor beta chain was identified in a study of metastatic and nonmetastatic thyroid tumors. No patient received treatment before thyroid surgery. TCRdb re-called the PCR reads with MiXCR. The table shows some 16,000 clones, with 33% occurring only once. V lost 0 bases to trimming and J lost 0 bases, with 7 bases between them. CDR3 size: 15 residues. Germline V CDR1 and CDR2: SGHRS, YFSETQ. The material sequenced was tumor tissue. The clonotype comes from a male donor with papillary thyroid cancer or a benign thyroid nodule (not recorded which). Some clones in this sample may be carry-over from other donors' samples. The V gene is TRBV5-1, the J gene TRBJ1-3; no definite D call. The CDR3 reads CASSLEGSSGNTIYF. The DNA for the CDR3 is TGCGCCAGCAGCTTGGAAGGGTCCTCTGGAAACACCATATATTTT. The full variable domain, in which reference TRBV5-1 and TRBJ1-3 provide the parts outside the CDR3, is KAGVTQTPRYLIKTRGQQVTLSCSPISGHRSVSWYQQTPGQGLQFLFEYFSETQRNKGNFPGRFSGRQFSNSRSEMNVSTLELGDSALYLCASSLEGSSGNTIYFGEGSWLTVV.